This T cell receptor beta chain was retrieved from a study of T cell responses to AZD1222 COVID-19 vaccine. V shed 8 bases and J 7 bases; nucleotides not matched to a gene: 5. Germline assignment: CDR1 MNHEY and CDR2 SVGEGT. The CDR3 has 14 amino acids. A remark on this clone: Its target is not known.

The table came from immunoSEQ multiplex PCR; TCRdb's copy has only in-frame clones and leaves some out. The sample comprises over 50,000 clones, 80% to 90% of which are singletons, and roughly 14% rests with the top ten. Study results and limitations: Baseline serology detected seropositivity in only six or seven AZD1222 recipients. Researchers report vaccine-associated CD4 TCRs spanning spike, with dominance at 160-218 and 743-854. With two AZD1222 doses given, Spike-specific TCR breadth and depth both rose. It was only after the peak T cell response that any repertoires were sampled.

The chain is built from TRBV6-2 or TRBV6-3 and TRBJ2-1; 13 bases line up with TRBD2. The TCR sequence derives from an adult in good health. The sample was peripheral blood, taken on day 0 of AZD1222 vaccination. The CDR3 loop reads CASGRTSGSNEQFF. In DNA, the CDR3 is TGTGCCAGCGGCCGGACTAGCGGGAGTAATGAGCAGTTCTTC.